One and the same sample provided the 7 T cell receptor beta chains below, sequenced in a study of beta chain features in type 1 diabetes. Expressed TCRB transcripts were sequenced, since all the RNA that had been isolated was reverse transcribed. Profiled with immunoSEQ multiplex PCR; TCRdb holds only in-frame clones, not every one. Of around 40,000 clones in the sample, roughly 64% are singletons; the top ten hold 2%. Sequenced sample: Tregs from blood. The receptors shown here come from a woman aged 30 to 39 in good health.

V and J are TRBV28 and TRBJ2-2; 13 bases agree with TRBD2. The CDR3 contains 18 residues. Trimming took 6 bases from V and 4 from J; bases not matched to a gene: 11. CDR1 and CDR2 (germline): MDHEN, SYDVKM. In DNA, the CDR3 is TGTGCCAGCAGGGAGAGGACTAGCGGGAGAGTGAGCACCGGGGAGCTGTTTTTT. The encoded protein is CASRERTSGRVSTGELFF.

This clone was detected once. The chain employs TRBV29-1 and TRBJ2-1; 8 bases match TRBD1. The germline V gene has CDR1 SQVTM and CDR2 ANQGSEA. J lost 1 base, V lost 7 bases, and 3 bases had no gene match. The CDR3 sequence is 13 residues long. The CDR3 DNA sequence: TGCAGCGGCCGGGACAGGTCCTACAATGAGCAGTTCTTC. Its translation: CSGRDRSYNEQFF.

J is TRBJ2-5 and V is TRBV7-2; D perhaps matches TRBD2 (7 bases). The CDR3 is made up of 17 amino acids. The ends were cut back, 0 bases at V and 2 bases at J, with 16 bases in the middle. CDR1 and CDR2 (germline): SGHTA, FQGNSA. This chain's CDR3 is CASSLAGARGGQETQYF. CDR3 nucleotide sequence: TGTGCCAGCAGCTTAGCGGGGGCAAGGGGGGGGCAAGAGACCCAGTACTTC. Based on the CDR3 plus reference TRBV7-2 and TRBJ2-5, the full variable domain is GAGVSQSPSNKVTEKGKDVELRCDPISGHTALYWYRQSLGQGLEFLIYFQGNSAPDKSGLPSDRFSAERTGGSVSTLTIQRTQQEDSAVYLCASSLAGARGGQETQYFGPGTRLLVL.

Here the CDR3 reads CASSPSGSHEQFF. DNA of the CDR3: TGTGCCAGCAGCCCTAGCGGGAGCCATGAGCAGTTCTTC. This chain joins TRBV6-5 and TRBJ2-1; 10 bases match TRBD2. Germline assignment: CDR1 MNHEY and CDR2 SVGAGI. V trimming: 6 bases; J trimming: 8 bases; junction bases outside the gene matches: 4. The CDR3 loop spans 13 amino acids.

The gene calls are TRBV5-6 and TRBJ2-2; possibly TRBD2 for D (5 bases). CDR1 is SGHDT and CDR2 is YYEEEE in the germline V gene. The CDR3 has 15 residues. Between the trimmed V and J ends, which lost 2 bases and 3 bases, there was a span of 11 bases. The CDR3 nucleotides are TGTGCCAGCAGCTTTTCCGGGAAGTACACCGGGGAGCTGTTTTTT. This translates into CASSFSGKYTGELFF.

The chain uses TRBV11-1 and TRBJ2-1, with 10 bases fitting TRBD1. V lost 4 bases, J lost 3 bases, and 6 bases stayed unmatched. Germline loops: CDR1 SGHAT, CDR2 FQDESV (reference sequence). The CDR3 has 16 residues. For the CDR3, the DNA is TGTGCCAGCAGCTCTCGGACAGGGGGTTTCTACAATGAGCAGTTCTTC. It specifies CASSSRTGGFYNEQFF.

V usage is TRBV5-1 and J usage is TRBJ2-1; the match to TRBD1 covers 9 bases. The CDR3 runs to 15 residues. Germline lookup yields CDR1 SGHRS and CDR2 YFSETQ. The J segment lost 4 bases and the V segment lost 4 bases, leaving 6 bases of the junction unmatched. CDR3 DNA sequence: TGCGCCAGCAGCCTAGGGGGACAGGGTTACAATGAGCAGTTCTTC. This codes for CASSLGGQGYNEQFF. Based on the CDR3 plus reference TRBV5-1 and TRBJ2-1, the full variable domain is KAGVTQTPRYLIKTRGQQVTLSCSPISGHRSVSWYQQTPGQGLQFLFEYFSETQRNKGNFPGRFSGRQFSNSRSEMNVSTLELGDSALYLCASSLGGQGYNEQFFGPGTRLTVL.